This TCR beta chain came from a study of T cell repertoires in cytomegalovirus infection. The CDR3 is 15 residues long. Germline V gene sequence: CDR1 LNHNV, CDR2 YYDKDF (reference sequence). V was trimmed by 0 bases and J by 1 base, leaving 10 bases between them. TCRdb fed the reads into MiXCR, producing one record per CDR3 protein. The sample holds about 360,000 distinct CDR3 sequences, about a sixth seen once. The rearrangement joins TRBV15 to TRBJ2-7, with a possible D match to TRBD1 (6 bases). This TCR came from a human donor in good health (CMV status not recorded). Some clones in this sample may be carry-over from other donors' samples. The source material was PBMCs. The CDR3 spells CATSRDGTLSYEQYF. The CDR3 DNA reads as TGTGCCACCAGCAGAGATGGGACATTGTCCTACGAGCAGTACTTC.